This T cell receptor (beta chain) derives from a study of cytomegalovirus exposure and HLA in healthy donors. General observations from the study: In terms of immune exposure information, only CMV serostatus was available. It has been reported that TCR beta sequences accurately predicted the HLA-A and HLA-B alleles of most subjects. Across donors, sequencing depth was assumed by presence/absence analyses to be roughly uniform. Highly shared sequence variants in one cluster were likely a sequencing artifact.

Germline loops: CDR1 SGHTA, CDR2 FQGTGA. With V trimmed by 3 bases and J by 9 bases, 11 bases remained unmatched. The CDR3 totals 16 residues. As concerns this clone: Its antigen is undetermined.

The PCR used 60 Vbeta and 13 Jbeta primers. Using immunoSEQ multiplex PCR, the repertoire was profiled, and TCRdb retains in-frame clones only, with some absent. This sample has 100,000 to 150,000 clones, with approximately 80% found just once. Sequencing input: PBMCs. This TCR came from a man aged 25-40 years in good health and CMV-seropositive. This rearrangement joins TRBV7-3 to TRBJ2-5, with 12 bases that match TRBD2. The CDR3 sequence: CASSFTSGGIPEAQYF. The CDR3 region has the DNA TGTGCCAGCAGCTTTACTAGCGGGGGGATACCCGAGGCCCAGTACTTC.